Sequencing of this TCR beta chain was carried out in a study of T cell changes during pregnancy in multiple sclerosis. Germline V gene sequence: CDR1 MGHRA, CDR2 YSYEKL. The V segment lost 4 bases and the J segment 7 bases; nucleotides outside the gene matches: 14. This CDR3 is 17 amino acids long. Produced via immunoSEQ multiplex PCR; TCRdb's table is partial and in-frame only. The sample has under 45,000 clones, almost 95% seen once; the top ten hold 0.43%. The sequence was obtained from a female donor in good health, enrolled as a control in a pregnancy study. The gene calls are TRBV4-1 and TRBJ1-5; 9 bases agree with TRBD1. The specimen comprised CD4+ T cells from peripheral blood mononuclear cells, sampled in the third trimester of pregnancy. CDR3 amino acids: CASSRTGGAWAIQPQHF. The DNA for the CDR3 is TGCGCCAGCAGCCGAACAGGGGGCGCTTGGGCAATCCAGCCCCAGCATTTT.